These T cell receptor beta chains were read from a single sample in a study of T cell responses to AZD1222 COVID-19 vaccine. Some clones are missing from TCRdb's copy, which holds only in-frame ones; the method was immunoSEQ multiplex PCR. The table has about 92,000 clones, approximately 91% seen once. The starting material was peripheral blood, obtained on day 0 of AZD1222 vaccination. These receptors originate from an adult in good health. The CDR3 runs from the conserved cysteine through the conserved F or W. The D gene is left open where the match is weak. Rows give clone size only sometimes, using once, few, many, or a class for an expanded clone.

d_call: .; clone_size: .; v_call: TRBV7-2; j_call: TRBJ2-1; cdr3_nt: TGTGCCAGCAGCTTTTCCGTCGACAATGAGCAGTTCTTC; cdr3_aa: CASSFSVDNEQFF
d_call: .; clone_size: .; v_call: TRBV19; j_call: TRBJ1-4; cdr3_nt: TGTGCCAGTACTCCACGGGGAATGCAGTCGGGTGAAAAACTGTTTTTT; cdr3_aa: CASTPRGMQSGEKLFF
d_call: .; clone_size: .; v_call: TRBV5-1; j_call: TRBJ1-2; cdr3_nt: TGCGCCAGCAGCTTAGTAGGGGAGGAAGGCTACACCTTC; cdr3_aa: CASSLVGEEGYTF
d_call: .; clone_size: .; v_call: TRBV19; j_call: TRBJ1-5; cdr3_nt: TGTGCCAGTAGTATAAGGGAGGCAGGAGGAATGCAGCCCCAGCATTTT; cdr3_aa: CASSIREAGGMQPQHF
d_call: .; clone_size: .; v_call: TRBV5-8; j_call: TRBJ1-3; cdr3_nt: TGTGCCAGCAGCTTGGCCGGCTACTCTGGAAACACCATATATTTT; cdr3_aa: CASSLAGYSGNTIYF
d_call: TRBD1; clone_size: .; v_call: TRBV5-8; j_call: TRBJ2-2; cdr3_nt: TGTGCCAGCAGCTTGGCACAGGGGGACATGACCGGGGAGCTGTTTTTT; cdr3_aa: CASSLAQGDMTGELFF
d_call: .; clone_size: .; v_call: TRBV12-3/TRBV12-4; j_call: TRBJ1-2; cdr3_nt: TGTGCCAGCAGTTTAGGGTATGGCTACACCTTC; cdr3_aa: CASSLGYGYTF
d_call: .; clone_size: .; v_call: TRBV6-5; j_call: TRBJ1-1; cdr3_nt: TGTGCCAGCAGAACTCCGTCTCGGGGCGACACTGAAGCTTTCTTT; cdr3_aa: CASRTPSRGDTEAFF
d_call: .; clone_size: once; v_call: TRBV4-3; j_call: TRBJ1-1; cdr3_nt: TGCGCCAGCAGCCACCGACGGACGCCCGACACTGAAGCTTTCTTT; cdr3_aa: CASSHRRTPDTEAFF
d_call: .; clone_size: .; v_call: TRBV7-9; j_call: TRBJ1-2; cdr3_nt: TGTGCCAGCAGCTCTGACGGAAACTATGGCTACACCTTC; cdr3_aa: CASSSDGNYGYTF
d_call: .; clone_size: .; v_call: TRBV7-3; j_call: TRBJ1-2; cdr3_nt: TGTGCCAGCAGCTTAAGGGCCGGCGATGGCTACACCTTC; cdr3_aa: CASSLRAGDGYTF
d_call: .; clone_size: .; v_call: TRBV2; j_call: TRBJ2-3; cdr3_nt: TGTGCCAGCAGGTTAATAGCGGAAACGCAGTATTTT; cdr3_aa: CASRLIAETQYF
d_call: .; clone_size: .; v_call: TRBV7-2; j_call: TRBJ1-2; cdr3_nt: TGTGCCAGCAGCTCCTTTACATCCTATGGCTACACCTTC; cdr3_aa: CASSSFTSYGYTF
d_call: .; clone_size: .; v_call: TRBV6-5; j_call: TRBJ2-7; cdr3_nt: TGTGCCAGCAAAAAGGACAGGCTAGCGAACGAGCAGTACTTC; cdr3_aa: CASKKDRLANEQYF
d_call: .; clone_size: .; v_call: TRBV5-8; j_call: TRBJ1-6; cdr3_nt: TGTGCCAGCAGCTCCACGGTAAACTCCTATAATTCACCCCTCCACTTT; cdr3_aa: CASSSTVNSYNSPLHF
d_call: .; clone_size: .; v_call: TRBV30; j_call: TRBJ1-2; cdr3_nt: TGTGCCTGGGCCGGTGGGAGCTATGGCTACACCTTC; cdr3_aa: CAWAGGSYGYTF
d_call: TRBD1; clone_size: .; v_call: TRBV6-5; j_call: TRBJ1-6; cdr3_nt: TGTGCCAGCAGTTACTGGACAGGCACTAATTCACCCCTCCACTTT; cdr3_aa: CASSYWTGTNSPLHF
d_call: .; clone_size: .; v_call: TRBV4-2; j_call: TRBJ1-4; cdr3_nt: TGTGCCAGCAGCCATGGGGCATTTAAGGGGGAAAAACTGTTTTTT; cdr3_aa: CASSHGAFKGEKLFF
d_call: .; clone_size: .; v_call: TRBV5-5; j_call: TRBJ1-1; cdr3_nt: TGTGCCAGCAGCCCGGGACTTAGCATGAACACTGAAGCTTTCTTT; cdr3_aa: CASSPGLSMNTEAFF
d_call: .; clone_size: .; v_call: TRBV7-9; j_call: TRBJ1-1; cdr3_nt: TGTGCCAGCAGCTCATTGGGACGTCTAGGTACTGAAGCTTTCTTT; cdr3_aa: CASSSLGRLGTEAFF
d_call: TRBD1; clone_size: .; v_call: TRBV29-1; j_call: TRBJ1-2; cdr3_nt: TGCAGCGTTGAGGAGGGGGCGCCCCGGGGCTATGGCTACACCTTC; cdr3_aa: CSVEEGAPRGYGYTF
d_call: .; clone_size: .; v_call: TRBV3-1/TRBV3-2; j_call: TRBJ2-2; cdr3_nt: TGTGCCAGCACCCCTAGCTTCGCGAACACCGGGGAGCTGTTTTTT; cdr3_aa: CASTPSFANTGELFF
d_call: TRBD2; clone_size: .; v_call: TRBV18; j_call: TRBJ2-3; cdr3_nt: TGTGCCAGCTCACCAACACTAGCGGGGACAGATACGCAGTATTTT; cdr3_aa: CASSPTLAGTDTQYF
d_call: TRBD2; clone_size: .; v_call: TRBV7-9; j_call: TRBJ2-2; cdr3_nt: TGTGCCAGCAGCCGGACTCGCGGGGGGGCATACGCGAACACCGGGGAGCTGTTTTTT; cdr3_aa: CASSRTRGGAYANTGELFF
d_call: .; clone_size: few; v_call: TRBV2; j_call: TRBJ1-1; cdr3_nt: TGTGCCAGCACCACAAGGACAGTGGGATGGTCTGAAGCTTTCTTT; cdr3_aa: CASTTRTVGWSEAFF
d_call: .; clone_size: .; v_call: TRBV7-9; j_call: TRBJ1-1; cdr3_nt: TGTGCCAGCAGTCCACTTGGGTTCGTCACTGAAGCTTTCTTT; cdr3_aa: CASSPLGFVTEAFF
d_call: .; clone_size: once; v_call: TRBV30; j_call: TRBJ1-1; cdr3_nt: TGTGCCTGGAGCCGGAGGGGGGGAACATCTGAAGCTTTCTTT; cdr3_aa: CAWSRRGGTSEAFF
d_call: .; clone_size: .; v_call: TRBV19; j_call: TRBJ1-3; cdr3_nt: TGTGCCAGTAGTATTGGACAGCTTGGAAACACCATATATTTT; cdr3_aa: CASSIGQLGNTIYF
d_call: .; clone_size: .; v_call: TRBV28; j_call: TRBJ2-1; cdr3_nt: TGTGCCAGCAGTTTCAACAGGGACGGTGAGCAGTTCTTC; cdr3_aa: CASSFNRDGEQFF
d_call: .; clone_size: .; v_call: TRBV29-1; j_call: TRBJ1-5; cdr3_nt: TGCAGCGTTGGGGGGATGTCTCAGCCCCAGCATTTT; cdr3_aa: CSVGGMSQPQHF
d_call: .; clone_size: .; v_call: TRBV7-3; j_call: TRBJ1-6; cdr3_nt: TGTGCCAGCAGCTTAAATGCCCAGGGTTATAATTCACCCCTCCACTTT; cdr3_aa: CASSLNAQGYNSPLHF
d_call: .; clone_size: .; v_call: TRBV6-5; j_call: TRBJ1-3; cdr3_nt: TGTGCCAGCAGTTTAGTGCCTGGAAACACCATATATTTT; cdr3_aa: CASSLVPGNTIYF
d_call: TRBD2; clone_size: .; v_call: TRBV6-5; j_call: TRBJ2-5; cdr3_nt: TGTGCCAGCAGGGGGACTAGCGGGGGGTCCCAGTACTTC; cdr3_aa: CASRGTSGGSQYF
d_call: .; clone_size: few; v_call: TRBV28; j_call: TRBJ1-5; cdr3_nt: TGTGCCAGCAGCCGCGGAGGTGGACTGGATCAGCCCCAGCATTTT; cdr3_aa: CASSRGGGLDQPQHF
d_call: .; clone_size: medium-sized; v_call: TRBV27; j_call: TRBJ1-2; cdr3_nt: TGTGCCAGCAGTTTACTGGCAGGAAGGGGCTATGGCTACACCTTC; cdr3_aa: CASSLLAGRGYGYTF
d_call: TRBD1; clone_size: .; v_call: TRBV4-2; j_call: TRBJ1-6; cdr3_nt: TGTGCCAGCAGCCAACCCACAGGGGGCGAATCACCCCTCCACTTT; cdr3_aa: CASSQPTGGESPLHF
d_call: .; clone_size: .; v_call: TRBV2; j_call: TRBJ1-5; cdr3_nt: TGTGCCAGCAGCAGCTCCCGCTTTCAGGGTGGCAATCAGCCCCAGCATTTT; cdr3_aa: CASSSSRFQGGNQPQHF
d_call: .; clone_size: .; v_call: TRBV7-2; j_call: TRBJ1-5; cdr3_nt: TGTGCCAGCAGCTTAGGGCGACAGAATCAGCCCCAGCATTTT; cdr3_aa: CASSLGRQNQPQHF
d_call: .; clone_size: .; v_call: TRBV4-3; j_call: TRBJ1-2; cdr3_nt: TGCGCCAGCAGCCAAGCAGAGGGGCTAATCTATGGCTACACCTTC; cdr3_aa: CASSQAEGLIYGYTF
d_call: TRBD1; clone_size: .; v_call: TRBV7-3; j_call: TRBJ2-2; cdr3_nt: TGTGCCAGCAGCTTAACCGCCGGGACAGGGCCCGGGGAGCTGTTTTTT; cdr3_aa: CASSLTAGTGPGELFF
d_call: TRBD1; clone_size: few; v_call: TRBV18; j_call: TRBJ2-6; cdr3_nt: TGTGCCAGCTCACCACCGGACAGGTCTTACTCTGGGGCCAACGTCCTGACTTTC; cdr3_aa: CASSPPDRSYSGANVLTF
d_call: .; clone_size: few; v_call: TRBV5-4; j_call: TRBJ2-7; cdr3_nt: TGTGCCAGCAGCCGCGACGGCTACGAGCAGTACTTC; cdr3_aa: CASSRDGYEQYF
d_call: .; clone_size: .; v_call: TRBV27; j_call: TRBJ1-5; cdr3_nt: TGTGCCAGCAGTTTATTCCAGGACAGCAATCAGCCCCAGCATTTT; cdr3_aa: CASSLFQDSNQPQHF
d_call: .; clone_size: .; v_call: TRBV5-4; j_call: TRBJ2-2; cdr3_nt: TGTGCCAGCAGCCTACAGGGAAAGAACACCGGGGAGCTGTTTTTT; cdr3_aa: CASSLQGKNTGELFF
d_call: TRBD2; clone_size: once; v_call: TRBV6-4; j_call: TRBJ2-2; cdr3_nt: TGTGCCAGCAGTGACGATGTCGGGGGGGCGACAAACACCGGGGAGCTGTTTTTT; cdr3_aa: CASSDDVGGATNTGELFF
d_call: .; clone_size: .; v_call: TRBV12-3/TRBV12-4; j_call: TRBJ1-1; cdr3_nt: TGTGCCAGCAGTTTACTTTTGAACACTGAAGCTTTCTTT; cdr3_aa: CASSLLLNTEAFF
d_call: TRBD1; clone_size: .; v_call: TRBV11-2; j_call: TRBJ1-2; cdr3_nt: TGTGCCAGCAGCCCAGGAAGGGGGCTTAACTATGGCTACACCTTC; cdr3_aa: CASSPGRGLNYGYTF
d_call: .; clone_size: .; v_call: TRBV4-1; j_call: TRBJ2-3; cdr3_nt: TGCGCCAGCAGCCACCTGGGGGATACGCAGTATTTT; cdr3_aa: CASSHLGDTQYF